The clone carrying this TCR beta chain has a count of ten or more. Its antigen is still unknown. Germline lookup yields CDR1 KGHSH and CDR2 LQKENI. Trimming stripped 6 bases from V and 2 bases from J, with 10 bases between. The CDR3 contains 13 residues. According to the study, TCR beta libraries were built with iRepertoire HTBI primers and CDR3-region Arm-PCR. TCRdb re-called the multiplex PCR reads with MiXCR, one entry per CDR3 protein. The sample lists fewer than 350,000 distinct CDR3 sequences, 15% to 20% occurring once. The sample belongs to a study of regulatory T cells in long-lasting Graves disease. Broader study findings: Preferential use of TRBV28, TRBJ1-2 and TRBJ2-5 was seen in persistent disease. Comparison showed that persistent patients shared more public clonotypes (about 2,700) than new patients (around 1,000).

Time point reported: newly diagnosed GD, antithyroid drugs for less than 3 months. Isolated PBMC RNA provided the starting material for the TCR library. Peripheral blood, at nine milliliters, went into EDTA tubes. This TCR came from a female donor with Graves disease. The chain employs TRBV18 and TRBJ1-2; D unresolved. The source material was peripheral blood mononuclear cells (PBMCs), sampled at new diagnosis, from a patient treated with antithyroid drugs. The CDR3 sequence is CASSLLLNYGYTF. DNA of the CDR3: TGTGCCAGCTCTCTCCTTCTAAACTATGGCTACACCTTC.